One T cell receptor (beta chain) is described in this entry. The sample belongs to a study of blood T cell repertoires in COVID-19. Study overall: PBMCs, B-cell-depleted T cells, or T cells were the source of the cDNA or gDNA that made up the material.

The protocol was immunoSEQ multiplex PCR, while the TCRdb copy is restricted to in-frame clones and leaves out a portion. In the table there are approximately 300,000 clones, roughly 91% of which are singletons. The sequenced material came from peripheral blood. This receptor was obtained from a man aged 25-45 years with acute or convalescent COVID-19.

CDR3: CASSLGGLSGANVLTF. CDR3 in DNA: TGCGCCAGCAGCTTGGGAGGACTCTCTGGGGCCAACGTCCTGACTTTC. V is TRBV5-1 and J is TRBJ2-6, with D maybe TRBD2 (5 bases). The CDR3 is made up of 16 amino acids. Germline V gives CDR1 SGHRS, CDR2 YFSETQ. V was pared by 0 bases and J by 0 bases, with 7 bases between.